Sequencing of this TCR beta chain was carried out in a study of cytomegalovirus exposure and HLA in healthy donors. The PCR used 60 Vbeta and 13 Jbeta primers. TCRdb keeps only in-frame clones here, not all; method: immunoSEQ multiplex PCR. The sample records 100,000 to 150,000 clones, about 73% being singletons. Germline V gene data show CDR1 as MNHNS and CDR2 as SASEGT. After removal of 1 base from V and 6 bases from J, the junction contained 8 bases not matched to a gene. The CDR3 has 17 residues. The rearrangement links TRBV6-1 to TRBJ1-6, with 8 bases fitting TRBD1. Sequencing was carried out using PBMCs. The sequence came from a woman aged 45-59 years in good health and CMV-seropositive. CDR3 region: CASSEDGQGIPNSPLHF. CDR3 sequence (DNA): TGTGCCAGCAGTGAAGACGGACAGGGTATTCCTAATTCACCCCTCCACTTT.